This entry describes one T cell receptor (beta chain). The assay was immunoSEQ multiplex PCR, and TCRdb's table has in-frame clones only and misses some. The data hold around 68,000 clones, with 80% to 90% observed a single time. The V end was cut by 1 base, the J end by 8 bases, with 15 bases between. Per the germline V gene, CDR1 is LGHDT and CDR2 is YNNKEL (reference sequence). This CDR3 has 15 amino acids. The sample belongs to a study of blood T cell repertoires in COVID-19. On the study more broadly: Nucleic acid was either cDNA or gDNA, and it came from T cells, B-cell-depleted T cells, or PBMCs.

Sequencing was done on a sample of peripheral blood. The receptor was derived from a human donor in a cohort sampled during active COVID-19. This chain joins TRBV3-1 (or the pseudogene TRBV3-2) and TRBJ2-1; D is perhaps TRBD1 (6 bases). The DNA for the CDR3 is TGTGCCAGCAGCCAAGGAGGAACAGGGTCCCATGAGCAGTTCTTC. Amino acids: CASSQGGTGSHEQFF.